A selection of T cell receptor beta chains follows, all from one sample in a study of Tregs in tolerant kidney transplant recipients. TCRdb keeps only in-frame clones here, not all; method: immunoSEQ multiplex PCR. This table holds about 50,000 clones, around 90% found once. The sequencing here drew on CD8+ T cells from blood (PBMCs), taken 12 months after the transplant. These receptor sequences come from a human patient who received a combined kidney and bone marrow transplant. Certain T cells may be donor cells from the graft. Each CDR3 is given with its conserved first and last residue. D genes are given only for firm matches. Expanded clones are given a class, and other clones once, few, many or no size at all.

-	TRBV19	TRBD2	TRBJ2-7	TGTGCCAGTAGTTACGGACCAGCGGGGCAATCCTACGAGCAGTACTTC	CASSYGPAGQSYEQYF
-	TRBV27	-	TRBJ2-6	TGTGCCAGCAGTCTCAGACACGACTCTGGGGCCAACGTCCTGACTTTC	CASSLRHDSGANVLTF
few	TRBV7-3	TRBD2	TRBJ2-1	TGTGCCAGCAGCCACGGACTAGCCGGGTTACATGAGCAGTTCTTC	CASSHGLAGLHEQFF
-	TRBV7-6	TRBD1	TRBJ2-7	TGTGCCAGCAGCTTACACAGGGGACGGAACGAGCAGTACTTC	CASSLHRGRNEQYF
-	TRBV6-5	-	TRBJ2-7	TGTGCCAGCAGTCGACCCAGGGAAGGAATAGACGAGCAGTACTTC	CASSRPREGIDEQYF
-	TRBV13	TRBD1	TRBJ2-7	TGTGCCAGCAGCTTAGGCAGGGGGAGAAGCTCCTACGAGCAGTACTTC	CASSLGRGRSSYEQYF
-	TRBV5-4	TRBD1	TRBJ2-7	TGTGCCAGCAGTTACGACAGGGGATCAGCCTACGAGCAGTACTTC	CASSYDRGSAYEQYF
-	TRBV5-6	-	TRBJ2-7	TGTGCCAGCAGCTTGGGGCGGAGCTACGAGCAGTACTTC	CASSLGRSYEQYF
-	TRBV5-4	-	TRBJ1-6	TGTGCCAGCAGCCCTGACTCAAATAATTCACCCCTCCACTTT	CASSPDSNNSPLHF
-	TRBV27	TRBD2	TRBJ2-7	TGTGCCAGCAGGCGGGAGGGAACCTACGAGCAGTACTTC	CASRREGTYEQYF
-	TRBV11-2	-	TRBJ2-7	TGTGCCAGCAGCTCCTGGGAGGACGAGCAGTACTTC	CASSSWEDEQYF
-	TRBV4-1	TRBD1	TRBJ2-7	TGCGCCAGCACTGGACAGGGGGCCTACGAGCAGTACTTC	CASTGQGAYEQYF
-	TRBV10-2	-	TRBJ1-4	TGCGCCAGCAGTACAGGGTTCCAGAATGAAAAACTGTTTTTT	CASSTGFQNEKLFF
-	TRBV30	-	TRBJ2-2	TGTGCCTACCCTAGGAGCGGGGAGCTGTTTTTT	CAYPRSGELFF